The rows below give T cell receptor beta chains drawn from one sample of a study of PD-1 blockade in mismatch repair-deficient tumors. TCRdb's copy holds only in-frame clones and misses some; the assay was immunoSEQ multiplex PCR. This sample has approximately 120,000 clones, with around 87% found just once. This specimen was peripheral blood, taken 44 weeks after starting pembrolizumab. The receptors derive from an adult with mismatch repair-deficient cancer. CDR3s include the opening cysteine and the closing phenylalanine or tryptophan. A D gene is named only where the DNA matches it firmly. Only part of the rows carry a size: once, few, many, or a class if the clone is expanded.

CASSPHGNGYEQYF,TGTGCCAGCAGCCCACACGGGAATGGTTACGAGCAGTACTTC,TRBV11-2,few,-,TRBJ2-7
CASTSGFKGEELFF,TGCGCCAGTACTTCAGGGTTTAAGGGTGAGGAGCTGTTTTTT,TRBV4-1,-,-,TRBJ2-2
CASSLSSNYGYTF,TGTGCCAGCAGCTTATCCTCTAACTATGGCTACACCTTC,TRBV7-6,few,-,TRBJ1-2
CASSFPRARGHGGELFF,TGTGCCAGCAGTTTTCCCAGAGCCAGGGGGCATGGCGGGGAGCTGTTTTTT,TRBV28,once,TRBD1,TRBJ2-2
CASDIAGSGETQYF,TGTGCCAGCGACATAGCGGGAAGCGGTGAGACCCAGTACTTC,TRBV7-9,-,TRBD2,TRBJ2-5
CASSPWDRTYEQYF,TGCGCCAGCAGCCCCTGGGACAGGACCTACGAGCAGTACTTC,TRBV4-1,-,TRBD1,TRBJ2-7
CASSVALAGADTQYF,TGTGCCAGCAGCGTAGCTCTAGCGGGAGCAGATACGCAGTATTTT,TRBV9,-,TRBD2,TRBJ2-3
CASSPWDRAGELFF,TGTGCCAGCTCACCGTGGGACCGCGCCGGGGAGCTGTTTTTT,TRBV18,-,-,TRBJ2-2
CASSLGQGRTYEQYF,TGTGCCAGCAGCTTAGGACAAGGAAGAACCTACGAGCAGTACTTC,TRBV7-2,-,-,TRBJ2-7
CASSPYQGAYEQYF,TGCGCCAGCAGCCCCTATCAGGGGGCCTACGAGCAGTACTTC,TRBV4-3,once,TRBD1,TRBJ2-7
CASSSGKRVDTQYF,TGTGCCAGTAGTAGCGGGAAAAGGGTTGATACGCAGTATTTT,TRBV19,-,-,TRBJ2-3
CSVEGWDSYNEQFF,TGCAGCGTTGAGGGGTGGGACTCTTACAATGAGCAGTTCTTC,TRBV29-1,-,-,TRBJ2-1
CASSWAGTNGEKLFF,TGTGCCAGCAGCTGGGCCGGGACAAACGGGGAAAAACTGTTTTTT,TRBV11-2,-,-,TRBJ1-4
CASSLPGQETQYF,TGTGCCAGCAGCTTACCGGGGCAAGAGACCCAGTACTTC,TRBV7-8,-,-,TRBJ2-5
CASSWGTGNTEAFF,TGTGCCAGCAGCTGGGGGACGGGGAACACTGAAGCTTTCTTT,TRBV7-2,-,-,TRBJ1-1
CASSEWATDTQYF,TGTGCCAGCAGTGAATGGGCCACAGATACGCAGTATTTT,TRBV2,-,-,TRBJ2-3
CASSYGAETQYF,TGTGCCAGCAGTTACGGGGCGGAGACCCAGTACTTC,TRBV6-5,-,-,TRBJ2-5
CASSFVSTSTDTQYF,TGTGCCAGCAGCTTCGTCTCTACTAGCACAGATACGCAGTATTTT,TRBV7-9,-,-,TRBJ2-3
CASSLVGQARGETQYF,TGTGCCAGCAGCTTGGTTGGGCAGGCGAGGGGAGAGACCCAGTACTTC,TRBV5-4,-,-,TRBJ2-5
CASSPRTSGDTQYF,TGCGCCAGCAGCCCCCGGACTAGCGGAGATACGCAGTATTTT,TRBV5-1,-,TRBD2,TRBJ2-3
CAISAQKERYYGYTF,TGTGCCATCAGTGCCCAAAAAGAGAGGTACTATGGCTACACCTTC,TRBV10-3,-,-,TRBJ1-2
CASSLDSPYEQYF,TGTGCCAGCAGCTTGGACAGCCCCTACGAGCAGTACTTC,TRBV7-2,few,-,TRBJ2-7
CASSRFLKGPSYEQYF,TGCGCCAGCAGTCGGTTTCTCAAGGGTCCCTCCTACGAGCAGTACTTC,TRBV23-1,-,-,TRBJ2-7
CASSEATGGYGYTF,TGTGCCAGCAGTGAAGCGACAGGGGGCTATGGCTACACCTTC,TRBV6-1,-,TRBD1,TRBJ1-2
CASSKDRGNSGANVLTF,TGCGCCAGCTCCAAGGACAGGGGTAATTCCGGGGCCAACGTCCTGACTTTC,TRBV10-1,once,TRBD1,TRBJ2-6
CASSVVATGQGATDTQYF,TGTGCCAGCAGCGTAGTCGCCACGGGACAGGGGGCAACAGATACGCAGTATTTT,TRBV9,once,TRBD1,TRBJ2-3
CASSSNRGLYNEQFF,TGTGCCAGCAGCTCAAACAGGGGGCTTTACAATGAGCAGTTCTTC,TRBV11-1,-,TRBD1,TRBJ2-1
CASRWDTEAFF,TGTGCCAGCAGATGGGACACTGAAGCTTTCTTT,TRBV28,-,-,TRBJ1-1
CASSPGQGRPYEQYF,TGTGCCAGCAGCCCCGGACAGGGGAGACCCTACGAGCAGTACTTC,TRBV28,-,TRBD1,TRBJ2-7
CASSEPGTVSYNEQFF,TGCGCCAGCAGTGAGCCAGGGACAGTCTCCTACAATGAGCAGTTCTTC,TRBV10-2,-,TRBD1,TRBJ2-1
CAWSWTAGYEQYF,TGTGCCTGGAGTTGGACAGCGGGATACGAGCAGTACTTC,TRBV30,few,-,TRBJ2-7
CASTPAGRFGELFF,TGTGCCAGCACCCCAGCGGGAAGGTTTGGGGAGCTGTTTTTT,TRBV7-3,once,TRBD2,TRBJ2-2
CASSWTGTGNEQYF,TGTGCCAGCAGCTGGACCGGGACAGGGAACGAGCAGTACTTC,TRBV7-2,-,TRBD1,TRBJ2-7
CASSKSRTRSHNEQFF,TGTGCCAGCAGCAAATCTCGGACGAGGTCGCACAATGAGCAGTTCTTC,TRBV7-8,-,-,TRBJ2-1
CAIGRSQGYGYTF,TGTGCCATCGGACGGAGCCAGGGGTATGGCTACACCTTC,TRBV6-5,-,-,TRBJ1-2
CASSPGGITDTQYF,TGTGCCAGCTCACCCGGCGGGATCACAGATACGCAGTATTTT,TRBV18,-,-,TRBJ2-3
CASSPFPRVPLRDNEQFF,TGCGCCAGCAGCCCCTTTCCTAGGGTTCCTTTACGAGACAATGAGCAGTTCTTC,TRBV5-1,-,-,TRBJ2-1
CASGNYEQYF,TGTGCCAGCGGAAACTACGAGCAGTACTTC,TRBV19,-,-,TRBJ2-7
CASSPGTGLGETQYF,TGTGCCAGCAGTCCCGGGACAGGGCTGGGGGAGACCCAGTACTTC,TRBV7-2,-,TRBD1,TRBJ2-5
CAWSSRRGREKLFF,TGTGCCTGGAGTTCCCGCAGGGGAAGGGAAAAACTGTTTTTT,TRBV30,-,-,TRBJ1-4
CASSDGGRRCSGNTIYF,TGTGCCAGCAGTGACGGTGGGCGCCGATGCTCTGGAAACACCATATATTTT,TRBV6-4,-,-,TRBJ1-3
CASSQEYAGYNEQFF,TGCGCCAGCAGCCAAGAGTATGCAGGGTACAATGAGCAGTTCTTC,TRBV4-3,-,-,TRBJ2-1
CASSSGGEGYTF,TGTGCCAGCAGTTCAGGGGGGGAAGGCTACACCTTC,TRBV28,-,TRBD1,TRBJ1-2
CASKRSSYNEQFF,TGTGCCAGCAAAAGGAGTTCCTACAATGAGCAGTTCTTC,TRBV27,-,-,TRBJ2-1
CASSRGVRGQETQYF,TGCGCCAGCAGCCGAGGCGTACGGGGCCAAGAGACCCAGTACTTC,TRBV4-1,once,-,TRBJ2-5
CASSLNRGSSTDTQYF,TGTGCCAGCAGCTTGAACAGGGGTTCGAGCACAGATACGCAGTATTTT,TRBV11-2,-,TRBD1,TRBJ2-3
CASSRLAGGYYEQYF,TGTGCCAGCAGTAGACTAGCGGGAGGGTACTACGAGCAGTACTTC,TRBV11-3,-,TRBD2,TRBJ2-7
CASSLVDNEQFF,TGTGCCAGCAGCCTGGTGGACAATGAGCAGTTCTTC,TRBV5-5,few,-,TRBJ2-1
CASDQGGGRGETQYF,TGTGCCAGCGACCAAGGTGGCGGGAGGGGAGAGACCCAGTACTTC,TRBV2,-,TRBD2,TRBJ2-5
CASSLGQSYEQYF,TGTGCCAGCAGCTTGGGACAGAGCTACGAGCAGTACTTC,TRBV5-6,-,-,TRBJ2-7
CATRRQGAYEQYF,TGTGCCACCCGGAGACAGGGGGCTTACGAGCAGTACTTC,TRBV6-5,-,TRBD1,TRBJ2-7
CASSLGGLYEQYF,TGTGCCAGCAGCTTAGGGGGGCTCTACGAGCAGTACTTC,TRBV7-2,-,-,TRBJ2-7
CASSFNPGAGETQYF,TGTGCCAGCAGCTTCAATCCGGGAGCGGGAGAGACCCAGTACTTC,TRBV7-2,-,-,TRBJ2-5
CASSSGAHENTEAFF,TGTGCCAGCTCTTCCGGCGCACACGAGAACACTGAAGCTTTCTTT,TRBV18,-,-,TRBJ1-1
CASSPGTGADEQYF,TGTGCCAGCAGCCCCGGGACAGGGGCGGACGAGCAGTACTTC,TRBV7-9,few,TRBD1,TRBJ2-7